This T cell receptor (beta chain) was sequenced during a study of cytomegalovirus exposure and HLA in healthy donors. The method was immunoSEQ multiplex PCR; TCRdb's version includes in-frame clones alone and lacks a portion of them. The table lists 300,000 to 400,000 clones, about nine tenths of them singletons. Notes on the study in general: According to a subsequent analysis, TCR clusters identified in the first cohort showed a tendency to co-occur across the approximately 120 validation repertoires. The classifier was said to identify cytomegalovirus status with high specificity and sensitivity.

A note on this clone: What it binds is unknown.

The CDR3 runs 15 residues. The V and J ends lost 8 bases and 4 bases, in that order; junction bases with no gene match: 7. Germline V lookup: CDR1 MDHEN, CDR2 SYDVKM. The clonotype was recovered from a woman aged 18-35 years in good health and CMV-seronegative. Specimen: PBMCs. The chain uses TRBV28 and TRBJ2-3, with 12 positions matching TRBD2. The DNA of the CDR3 is TGTGCCAGCGGGCTTCTAGCGGGAGGGGCAGATACGCAGTATTTT. This gives the protein CASGLLAGGADTQYF.